This T cell receptor (beta chain) is from a study of blood T cells in healthy people across ages. Study conclusions and caveats: Donor CMV infection status was unknown, possibly confounding age-related changes in expanded clonotypes.

Concerning this clonotype itself: The target antigen is unknown.

This CDR3 spans 19 amino acids. The germline CDR1 and CDR2 sequences are LNHNV and YYDKDF (reference sequence). V was clipped by 0 bases and J by 5 bases, with 25 bases between them. The authors ran a second PCR of roughly 6 to 12 cycles using a sample-barcoded 5' primer and a J-beta primer mix. TCRdb reanalysed the 5' RACE reads using MiXCR and keeps one entry per CDR3 protein. Of some 1.8 million distinct CDR3 sequences listed, roughly two fifths are singletons. The receptor was derived from a human donor in good health. The source material was blood. V is TRBV15 and J is TRBJ1-2; D is unclear. CDR3 sequence: CATSRDHGFESLNSYGYTF. The CDR3 DNA sequence: TGTGCCACCAGCAGAGATCATGGTTTTGAATCCCTTAATTCATATGGCTACACCTTC.